This T cell receptor (beta chain) came from a study of T cell changes during pregnancy in multiple sclerosis. The junction had 3 bases not matched to a gene; V was cut back by 5 bases and J by 7 bases. Germline loops: CDR1 MDHEN, CDR2 SYDVKM. The CDR3 runs 14 residues. Sequenced by immunoSEQ multiplex PCR; TCRdb stores in-frame clones only, minus some. The profile shows around 35,000 clones, about nine tenths of them singletons. The gene calls are TRBV28 and TRBJ2-1, with TRBD2 matching over 12 bases. The receptor was derived from a female donor with multiple sclerosis, enrolled in a pregnancy study. The sample here was CD8+ T cells from peripheral blood mononuclear cells, taken in the first trimester of pregnancy. The chain's CDR3 is CASSGLAGSNEQFF. The CDR3 DNA reads as TGTGCCAGCAGTGGACTAGCGGGATCTAATGAGCAGTTCTTC. The full variable domain, in which reference TRBV28 and TRBJ2-1 provide the parts outside the CDR3, is DVKVTQSSRYLVKRTGEKVFLECVQDMDHENMFWYRQDPGLGLRLIYFSYDVKMKEKGDIPEGYSVSREKKERFSLILESASTNQTSMYLCASSGLAGSNEQFFGPGTRLTVL.